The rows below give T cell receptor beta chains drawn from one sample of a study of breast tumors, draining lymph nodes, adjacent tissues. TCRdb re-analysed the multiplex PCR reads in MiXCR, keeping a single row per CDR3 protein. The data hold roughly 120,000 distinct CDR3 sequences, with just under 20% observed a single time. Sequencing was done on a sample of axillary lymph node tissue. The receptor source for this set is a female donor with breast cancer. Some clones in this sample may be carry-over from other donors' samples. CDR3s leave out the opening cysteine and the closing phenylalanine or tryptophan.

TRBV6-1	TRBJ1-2	ASSVGLRASGYT
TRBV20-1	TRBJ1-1	SAGGDWGNTEAF
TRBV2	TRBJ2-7	ASQAGGVSYEQY
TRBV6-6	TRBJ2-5	ASSYVAGGETQY
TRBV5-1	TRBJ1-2	ATQYDRGYGYT
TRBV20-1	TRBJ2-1	SASGLAHSSYNEQF
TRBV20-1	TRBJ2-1	SANPGGKWNNEQF
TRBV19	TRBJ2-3	ASSSTSGRPDTQY
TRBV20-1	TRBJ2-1	SADSLETRGYNEQF
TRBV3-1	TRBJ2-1	ASSQEVRAGTYNEQF
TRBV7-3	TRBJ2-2	VSSPSAGLAGNTGELF
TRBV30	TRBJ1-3	AWSKPGGRRNTIY
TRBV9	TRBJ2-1	ASSASSGFFGEQF
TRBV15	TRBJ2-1	ATSRAGTPSYNEQF
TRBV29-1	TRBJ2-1	SVEVGSSYNEQF
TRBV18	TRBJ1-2	ASSPTGQNSGYT
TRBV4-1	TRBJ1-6	ASSQEGPTNSPLH
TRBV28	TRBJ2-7	ASRVPGQGRLGQY
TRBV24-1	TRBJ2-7	ATSGTGAREQY
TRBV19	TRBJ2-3	ASRPLGTQSTTDTQY
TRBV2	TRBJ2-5	ASSVLAGGQETQY
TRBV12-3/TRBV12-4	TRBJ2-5	ASRPSTERGGRETQY
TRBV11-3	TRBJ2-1	ASSPPGLPDNEQF
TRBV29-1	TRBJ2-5	SVAMGGQETQY
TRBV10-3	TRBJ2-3	AISRRDSRELYNGADTQY
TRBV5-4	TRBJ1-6	ASSLRDRGNSPLH
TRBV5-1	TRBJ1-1	ASSLGQGAGGTEAF
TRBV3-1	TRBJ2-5	ASSQDDVETQY
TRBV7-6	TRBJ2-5	ASSPGHQETQY
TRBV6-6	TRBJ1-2	ASSSRDRIYGYT
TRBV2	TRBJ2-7	ASSEGGRGSHPY
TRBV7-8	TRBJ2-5	AGSSGLAGNQETQY
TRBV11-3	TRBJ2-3	ASSLARSTDTQY
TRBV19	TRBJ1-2	ASRLTAWGGGYT
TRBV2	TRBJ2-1	ASSVVRGAF
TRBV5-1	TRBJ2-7	ASSLLDDGYEQY
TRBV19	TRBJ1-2	ASRGDYGYT
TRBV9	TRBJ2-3	ASSGSFGTHTDTQY
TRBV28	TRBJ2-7	ASSLSGSTYEQY
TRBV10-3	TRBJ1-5	AISGEGDQPQH
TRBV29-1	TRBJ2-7	SVAGDRGPGQY
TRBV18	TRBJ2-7	ASSETQGSLYEQY
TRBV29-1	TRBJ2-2	SVVASHGTGELF
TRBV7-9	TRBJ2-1	ANSALSGGGF
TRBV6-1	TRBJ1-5	ASSEVTVDQPQH